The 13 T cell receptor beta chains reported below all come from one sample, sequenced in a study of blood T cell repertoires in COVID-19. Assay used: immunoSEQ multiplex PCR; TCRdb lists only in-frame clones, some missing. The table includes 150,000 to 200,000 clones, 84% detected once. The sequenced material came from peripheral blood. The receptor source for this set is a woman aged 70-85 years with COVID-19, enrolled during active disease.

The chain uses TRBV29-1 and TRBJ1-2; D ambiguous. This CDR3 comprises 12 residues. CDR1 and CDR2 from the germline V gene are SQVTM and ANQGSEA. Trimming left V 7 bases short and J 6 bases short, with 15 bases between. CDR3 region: CSASSGSDGYTF. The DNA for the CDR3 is TGCAGCGCCTCTTCGGGATCGGATGGCTACACCTTC.

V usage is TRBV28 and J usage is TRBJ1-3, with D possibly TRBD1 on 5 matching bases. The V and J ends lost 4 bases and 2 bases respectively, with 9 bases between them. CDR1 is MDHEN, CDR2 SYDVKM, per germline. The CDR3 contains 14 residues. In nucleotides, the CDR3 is TGTGCCAGCAGTTCGACAGAGACTGGAAACACCATATATTTT. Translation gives CASSSTETGNTIYF.

The CDR3: CASSLGAGASTEAFF. The CDR3 coding sequence is TGCGCCAGCAGCTTGGGTGCGGGGGCGAGTACTGAAGCTTTCTTT. The chain employs TRBV5-1 and TRBJ1-1, with D perhaps TRBD1 (6 bases). The CDR3 is 15 amino acids. CDR1 is SGHRS, CDR2 YFSETQ, per germline. V dropped 0 bases and J dropped 5 bases, with 14 bases sitting between them. The entire variable domain, with the rest obtained from reference TRBV5-1 and TRBJ1-1, is as follows: KAGVTQTPRYLIKTRGQQVTLSCSPISGHRSVSWYQQTPGQGLQFLFEYFSETQRNKGNFPGRFSGRQFSNSRSEMNVSTLELGDSALYLCASSLGAGASTEAFFGQGTRLTVV.

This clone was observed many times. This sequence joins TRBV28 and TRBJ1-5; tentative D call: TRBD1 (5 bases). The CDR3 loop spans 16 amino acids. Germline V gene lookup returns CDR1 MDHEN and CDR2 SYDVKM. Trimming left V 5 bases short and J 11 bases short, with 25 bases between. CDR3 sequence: CASSPRTTALKSTQHF. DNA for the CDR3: TGTGCCAGCAGTCCCCGGACGACAGCCTTAAAATCGACCCAGCATTTT. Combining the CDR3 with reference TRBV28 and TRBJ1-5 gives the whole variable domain DVKVTQSSRYLVKRTGEKVFLECVQDMDHENMFWYRQDPGLGLRLIYFSYDVKMKEKGDIPEGYSVSREKKERFSLILESASTNQTSMYLCASSPRTTALKSTQHFGDGTRLSIL.

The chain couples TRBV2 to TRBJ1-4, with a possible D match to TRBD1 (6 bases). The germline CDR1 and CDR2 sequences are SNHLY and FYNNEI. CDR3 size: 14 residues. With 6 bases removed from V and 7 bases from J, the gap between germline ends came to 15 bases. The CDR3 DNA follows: TGTGCCAGCAGGTCCAGGGGAGGGAGTGAAAAACTGTTTTTT. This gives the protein CASRSRGGSEKLFF.

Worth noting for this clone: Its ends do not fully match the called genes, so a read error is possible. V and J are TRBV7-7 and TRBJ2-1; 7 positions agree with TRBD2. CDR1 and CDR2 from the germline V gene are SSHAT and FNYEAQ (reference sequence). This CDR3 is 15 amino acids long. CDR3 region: CASSLGGLAENEQFF. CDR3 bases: TGTGCTAGCAGCCTGGGCGGGCTAGCGGAAAATGAGCAGTTCTTC.

This CDR3 reads CASSLGDIQETQYF. CDR3 nucleotide sequence: TGTGCCAGCAGCTTAGGGGACATACAAGAGACCCAGTACTTC. The chain couples TRBV11-2 to TRBJ2-5, with D perhaps TRBD1 (6 bases). Germline V gene data show CDR1 as SGHAT and CDR2 as FQNNGV. V gave up 1 base and J gave up 2 bases, with 8 bases separating them. The length of the CDR3 is 14 residues.

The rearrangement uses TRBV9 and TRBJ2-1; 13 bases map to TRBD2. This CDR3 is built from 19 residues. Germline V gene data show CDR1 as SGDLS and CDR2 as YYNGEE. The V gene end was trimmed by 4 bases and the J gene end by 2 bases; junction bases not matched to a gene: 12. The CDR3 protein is CASSRGTSGTSRTYNEQFF. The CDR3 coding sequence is TGTGCCAGCAGCCGCGGGACTAGCGGGACCTCGAGGACCTACAATGAGCAGTTCTTC.

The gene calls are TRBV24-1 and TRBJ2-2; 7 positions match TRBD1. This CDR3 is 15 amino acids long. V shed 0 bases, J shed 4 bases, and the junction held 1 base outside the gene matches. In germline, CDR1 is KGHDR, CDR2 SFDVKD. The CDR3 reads CATSDLAGGTGELFF. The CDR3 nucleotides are TGTGCCACCAGTGATTTGGCAGGGGGCACCGGGGAGCTGTTTTTT.

For the CDR3, the DNA is TGTGCCAGCAGCTTATCCTCTCAGGGGGCCTATGGCTACACCTTC. The encoded protein is CASSLSSQGAYGYTF. This chain joins TRBV7-8 and TRBJ1-2; 8 bases are shared with TRBD1. Germline CDR1 is SGHVS and CDR2 is FQNEAQ. V lost 2 bases and J lost 4; bases outside the gene matches: 6. There are 15 residues in the CDR3. The full variable domain, completed using reference TRBV7-8 and TRBJ1-2, is GAGVSQSPRYKVAKRGQDVALRCDPISGHVSLFWYQQALGQGPEFLTYFQNEAQLDKSGLPSDRFFAERPEGSVSTLKIQRTQQEDSAVYLCASSLSSQGAYGYTFGSGTRLTVV.

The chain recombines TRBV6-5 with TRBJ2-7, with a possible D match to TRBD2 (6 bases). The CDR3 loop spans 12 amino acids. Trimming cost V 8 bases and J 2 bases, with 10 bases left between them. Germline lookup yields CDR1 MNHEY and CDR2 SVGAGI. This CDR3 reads CASRGNTYEQYV. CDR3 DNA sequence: TGTGCCAGCCGGGGGAACACCTACGAGCAGTACGTC.

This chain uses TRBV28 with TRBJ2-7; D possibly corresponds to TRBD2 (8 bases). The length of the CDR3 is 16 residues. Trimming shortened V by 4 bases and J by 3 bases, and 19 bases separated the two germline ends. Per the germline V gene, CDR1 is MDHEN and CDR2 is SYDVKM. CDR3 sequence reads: CASSSPRGTRGYEQYF. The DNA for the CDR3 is TGTGCCAGCAGTTCCCCCAGGGGGACTAGGGGCTACGAGCAGTACTTC.

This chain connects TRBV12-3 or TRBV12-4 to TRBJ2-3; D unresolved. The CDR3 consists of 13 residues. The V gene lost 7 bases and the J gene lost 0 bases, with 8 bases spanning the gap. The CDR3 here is CASTPDSTDTQYF. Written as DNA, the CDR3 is TGTGCCAGCACGCCAGATAGCACAGATACGCAGTATTTT.